Listed below are T cell receptor beta chains from one sample, sequenced in a study of memory CD4+ T cells and cytomegalovirus serostatus. The table came from immunoSEQ multiplex PCR; TCRdb's copy has only in-frame clones and leaves some out. The sample includes some 41,000 clones, around 79% seen only once; the top ten take roughly 0.87%. The sample consisted of memory CD4+ T cells from blood. The receptors derive from an adult in good health and CMV-seronegative. CDR3s include the opening cysteine and the closing phenylalanine or tryptophan.

j_call v_call cdr3_aa
TRBJ1-4 TRBV6-6 CASNVGTRNEKLFF
TRBJ2-7 TRBV6-1 CASRTSGLGLNEQYF
TRBJ1-1 TRBV19 CASSILGRGTEAFF
TRBJ2-1 TRBV6-6 CASSPDKEEFF
TRBJ2-7 TRBV2 CASKGDSYEQYF
TRBJ2-7 TRBV5-1 CASSLGQGVYEQYF
TRBJ1-2 TRBV18 CASSPLLTGGQANYGYTF
TRBJ1-5 TRBV5-3 CARSPGGPGGSNQPQHF
TRBJ2-3 TRBV4-1 CASSQDRAGGGDTQYF
TRBJ2-5 TRBV11-3 CASSRDSQETQYF
TRBJ1-6 TRBV6-5 CASRSSYNSPLHF
TRBJ1-5 TRBV27 CASSPYDYSNQPQHF
TRBJ1-4 TRBV19 CASSGSTGATNEKLFF
TRBJ1-2 TRBV7-2 CASTYGGVNYGYTF
TRBJ1-2 TRBV5-6 CASSSQGYGYTF
TRBJ2-1 TRBV4-2 CASSQEPAGVRNEQFF
TRBJ1-2 TRBV27 CASTYTGAGGYTF
TRBJ2-3 TRBV18 CASSPLGGSSVTDTQYF
TRBJ2-2 TRBV5-4 CASSSRGGGTGELFF
TRBJ1-1 TRBV9 CASSVGFRNTEAFF
TRBJ1-2 TRBV5-1 CASKEPQGNYGYTF
TRBJ2-5 TRBV7-2 CASSSGHQGETQYF
TRBJ1-2 TRBV11-2 CASSLDRGGYGYTF
TRBJ1-5 TRBV4-3 CASSLGDDSNQPQHF
TRBJ1-1 TRBV4-3 CASSNRDGVDTEAFF
TRBJ1-1 TRBV4-3 CASSPRRNTEAFF
TRBJ1-1 TRBV18 CASSPPGTGNTEAFF
TRBJ1-2 TRBV12-5 CASGLSGQTSGYTF
TRBJ1-1 TRBV30 CAWSVQDLTEAFF
TRBJ1-6 TRBV5-1 CASSLEGVARDSPLHF
TRBJ2-7 TRBV6-5 CAGSGTGSSVQYF